The text below deals with one T cell receptor beta chain. One end of the junction is discordant with germline, which a read error may explain. The data were obtained in a study of control samples from healthy donors and cancer patients. The V gene's germline CDR1 is DFQATT and CDR2 SNEGSKA (reference sequence). CDR3 length equals 11 residues. Some clones are missing from TCRdb's copy, which holds only in-frame ones; the method was immunoSEQ multiplex PCR. This table holds 120,000 or so clones, approximately 87% found once. Sequenced sample: blood. The chain combines TRBV20-1 with TRBJ2-5, with D perhaps TRBD2 (5 bases). The sequence came from a man aged 30 to 39 in good health. The CDR3 bases are TGCAGTGCCAGAGAGGGAGAGACCCAGTACTTC. This codes for CSAREGETQYF.